This T cell receptor beta chain was sequenced in a study of T cells in Graves' hyperthyroidism and ophthalmopathy. Study-level information: Pretreatment peripheral blood was obtained at initial diagnosis. General study points: Most clonotypes that expanded in the thyroid above 0.001 also showed up in blood. Ophthalmopathy, which appeared later, was predicted by the model a median around 6.9 months before onset.

TCR beta CDR3 regions were amplified from RNA transcripts. The TCR CDR3 first-round RT-PCR relied on the HTBI primer set. TCRdb re-called the multiplex PCR reads with MiXCR, one entry per CDR3 protein. The sample consists of under 250,000 distinct CDR3 sequences, 17% of them appearing once. Diagnoses were established using clinical symptoms, serum thyroxine and TRAb, thyroid ultrasound and orbital computed tomography. Worth noting for this clonotype: Its antigen is not identified. Just one base apart from a much larger clone, this may be a read error. It is likely a read error, because the conserved phenylalanine at the end of the CDR3 is missing.

The CDR3 has 13 residues. Trimming pared 0 bases from V and 4 bases from J, leaving 6 bases between. In germline, CDR1 is MNHNS, CDR2 SASEGT. Sequenced input: blood. The receptor was isolated from a man aged 50 to 60 with Graves' hyperthyroidism. The genes are TRBV6-1 and TRBJ1-1; D unclear. This CDR3 is CASSEAWGTEAFS. The DNA for the CDR3 is TGTGCCAGCAGTGAAGCTTGGGGCACTGAAGCTTTCTCT.